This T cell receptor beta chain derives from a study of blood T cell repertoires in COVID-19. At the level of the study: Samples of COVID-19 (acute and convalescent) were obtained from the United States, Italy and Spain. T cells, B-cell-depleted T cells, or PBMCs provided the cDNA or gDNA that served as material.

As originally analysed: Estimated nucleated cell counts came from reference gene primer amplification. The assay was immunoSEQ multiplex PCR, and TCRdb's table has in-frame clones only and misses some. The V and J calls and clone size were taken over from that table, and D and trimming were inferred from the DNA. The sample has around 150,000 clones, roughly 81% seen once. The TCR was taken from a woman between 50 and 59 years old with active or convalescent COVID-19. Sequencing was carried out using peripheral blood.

In nucleotides, the CDR3 is TGTGCCAGCAGTTACCCGGGAGTGTCCAATGAGCAGTTCTTC. Translating gives CASSYPGVSNEQFF. The J gene is TRBJ2-1, the V gene TRBV6-2 or TRBV6-3; D is perhaps TRBD2 (6 bases). Germline-derived CDR1 and CDR2 are MNHEY and SVGEGT. V lost 2 bases and J 6 bases, leaving 11 bases between the germline ends. The length of the CDR3 is 14 residues.